This TCR beta chain emerged from a study of T cells in women clearing cervical HPV infection. The wider study: Case blood was drawn when the lesion was first found; control blood after infection became undetectable. Overall study findings and caveats: T-cell numbers per sample were unknown and may explain richness differences.

The repertoire was sequenced with immunoSEQ multiplex PCR; TCRdb's copy has only in-frame clones and lacks some. The ten top clones account for under 2%, within a sample of about 48,000 clones. As regards this clone: The antigen is undetermined. The read gets to within 3 residues of the CDR3 end, and the germline J gene fills in the rest.

Dot-blot hybridization genotyped cervical HPV amplified with MY09/MY11 PCR. The junction had 10 bases not matched to a gene; V was cut back by 5 bases and J by 1 base. The CDR3 extends over 16 amino acids. The germline V gene has CDR1 LNHDA and CDR2 SQIVND (reference sequence). The chain combines TRBV19 with TRBJ2-7; TRBD1 matches 8 bases. This clonotype was obtained from a woman aged 18-70 years with a cervical HPV16 infection that either progressed to CIN3+ or cleared (not recorded which). Input material: blood buffy coat. CDR3 bases read: TGTGCCAGTAGTGTTTTCTCCGGGACAGGTTCCTACGAG. Its translation: CASSVFSGTGSYE. The whole CDR3 sequence reads CASSVFSGTGSYEQYF.